This T cell receptor beta chain was sequenced during a study of CD8 T cells in ankylosing spondylitis. 5'-RACE, quantitative and with molecular barcodes, yielded the TCR beta libraries. TCRdb itself ran the 5' RACE reads through MiXCR, one entry per CDR3 protein. The table shows more than 150,000 distinct CDR3 sequences, with about 18% occurring only once. Study-wide results and limits: Disease-associated clones were reportedly significantly overrepresented in matched ankylosing spondylitis synovial fluid. Several highly homologous variants made up a TCR beta motif, and this motif appeared characteristic of ankylosing spondylitis blood.

Germline CDR1 and CDR2: MNHNS and SASEGT. Trimming pared 5 bases from V and 0 bases from J, leaving 14 bases between. This CDR3 region has 15 residues. Ten or more counts support this clonotype. What it binds is not known. The clonotype originates from a male donor aged 10 to 30 with ankylosing spondylitis or in good health (not recorded which). Sequences were obtained from blood, either unsorted or a sorted T cell fraction (not recorded which). The gene calls are TRBV6-1 and TRBJ2-7; D gene uncertain. The CDR3 reads CASSFSYTPSYEQYV. The CDR3 bases are TGTGCCAGCAGTTTTAGCTATACCCCCTCCTACGAGCAGTACGTC.